This paragraph reports one TCR beta chain. Participants were placed into cohorts based on the clinical history they reported. Donors in Cohort 3 who had recovered were those with two negative PCRs, healthcare professional clearance, or resolution of their symptoms. The sample is drawn from a study of blood T cell repertoires in COVID-19. Study in general: Acute and convalescent COVID-19 specimens originated in the United States, Italy and Spain.

In the authors' methods: Nucleated cell number was recorded as an estimate derived from reference gene primer amplification. TCRdb's table, derived via immunoSEQ multiplex PCR, lists solely in-frame clones and lacks some. D and trimming were read from the DNA, whereas the V and J calls and clone size are those reported in that table. Here the sample spans approximately 170,000 clones, over 80% being singletons. The germline V gene encodes CDR1 LGHNT and CDR2 FRNRAP. V was clipped by 3 bases and J by 8 bases; unmatched bases: 7. The CDR3 loop spans 15 amino acids. The genes are TRBV12-5 and TRBJ1-2, with 12 bases aligning to TRBD1. The clonotype was recovered from a woman in her fifties or sixties who had recovered from COVID-19. Sequencing input: PBMCs or T cells enriched from blood (not recorded which). In DNA, the CDR3 is TGTGCTAGTGGTTTTTATAGGGACAGGGGGCAAGGCTACACCTTC. Translating gives CASGFYRDRGQGYTF.